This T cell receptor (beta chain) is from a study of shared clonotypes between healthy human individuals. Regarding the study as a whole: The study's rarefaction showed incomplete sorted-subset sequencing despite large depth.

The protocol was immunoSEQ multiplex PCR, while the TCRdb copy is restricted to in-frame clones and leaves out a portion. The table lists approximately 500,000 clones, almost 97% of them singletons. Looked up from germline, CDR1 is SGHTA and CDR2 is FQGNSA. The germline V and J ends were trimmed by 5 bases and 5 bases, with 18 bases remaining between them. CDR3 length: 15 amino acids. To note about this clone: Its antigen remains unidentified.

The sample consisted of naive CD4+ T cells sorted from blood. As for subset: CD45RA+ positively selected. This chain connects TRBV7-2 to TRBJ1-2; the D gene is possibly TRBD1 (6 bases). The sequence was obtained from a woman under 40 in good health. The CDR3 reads CASSPEAGVGYGYTF. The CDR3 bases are TGTGCCAGCAGCCCAGAGGCAGGGGTTGGGTATGGCTACACCTTC.